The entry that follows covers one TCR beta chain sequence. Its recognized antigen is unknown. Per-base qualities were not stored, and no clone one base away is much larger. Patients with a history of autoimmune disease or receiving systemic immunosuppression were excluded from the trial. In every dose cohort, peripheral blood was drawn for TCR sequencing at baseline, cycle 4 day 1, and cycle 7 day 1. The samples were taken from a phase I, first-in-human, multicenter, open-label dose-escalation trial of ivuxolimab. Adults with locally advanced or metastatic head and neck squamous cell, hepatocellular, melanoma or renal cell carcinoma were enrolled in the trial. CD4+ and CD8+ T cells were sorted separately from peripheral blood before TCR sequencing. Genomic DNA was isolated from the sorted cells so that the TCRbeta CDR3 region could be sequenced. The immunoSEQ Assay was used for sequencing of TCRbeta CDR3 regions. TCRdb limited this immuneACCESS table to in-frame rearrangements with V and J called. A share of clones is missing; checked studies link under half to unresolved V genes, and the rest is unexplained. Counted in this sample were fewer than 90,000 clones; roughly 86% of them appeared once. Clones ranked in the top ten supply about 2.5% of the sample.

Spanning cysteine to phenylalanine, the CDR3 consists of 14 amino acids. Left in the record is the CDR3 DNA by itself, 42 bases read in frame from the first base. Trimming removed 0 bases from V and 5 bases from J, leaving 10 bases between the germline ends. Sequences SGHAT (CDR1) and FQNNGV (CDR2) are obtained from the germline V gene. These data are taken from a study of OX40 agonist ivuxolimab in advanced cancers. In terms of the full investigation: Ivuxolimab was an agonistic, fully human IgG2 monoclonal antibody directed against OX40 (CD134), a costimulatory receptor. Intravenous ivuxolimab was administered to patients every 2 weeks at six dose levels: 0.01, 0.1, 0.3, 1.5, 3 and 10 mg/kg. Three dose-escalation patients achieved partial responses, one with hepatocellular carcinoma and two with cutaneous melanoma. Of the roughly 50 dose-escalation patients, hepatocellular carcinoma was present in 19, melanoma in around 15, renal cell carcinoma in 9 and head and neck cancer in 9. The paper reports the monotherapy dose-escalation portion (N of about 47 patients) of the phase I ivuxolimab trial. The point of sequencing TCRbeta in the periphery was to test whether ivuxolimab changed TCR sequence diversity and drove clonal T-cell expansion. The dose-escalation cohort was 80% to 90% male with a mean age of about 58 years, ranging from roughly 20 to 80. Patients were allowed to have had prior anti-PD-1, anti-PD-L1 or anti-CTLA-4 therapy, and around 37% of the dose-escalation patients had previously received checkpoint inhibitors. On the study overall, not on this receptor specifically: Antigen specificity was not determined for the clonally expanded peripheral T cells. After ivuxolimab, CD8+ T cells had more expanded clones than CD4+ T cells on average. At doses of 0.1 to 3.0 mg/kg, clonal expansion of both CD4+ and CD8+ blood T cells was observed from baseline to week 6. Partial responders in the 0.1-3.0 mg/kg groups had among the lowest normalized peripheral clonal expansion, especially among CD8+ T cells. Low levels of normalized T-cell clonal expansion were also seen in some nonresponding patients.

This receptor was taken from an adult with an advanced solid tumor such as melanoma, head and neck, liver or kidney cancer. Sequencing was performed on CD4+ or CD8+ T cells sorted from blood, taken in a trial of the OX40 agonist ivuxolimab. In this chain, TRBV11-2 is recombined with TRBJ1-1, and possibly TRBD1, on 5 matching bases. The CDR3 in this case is CASSLDGGRTEAFF. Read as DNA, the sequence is TGTGCCAGCAGCTTAGATGGGGGAAGAACTGAAGCTTTCTTT.